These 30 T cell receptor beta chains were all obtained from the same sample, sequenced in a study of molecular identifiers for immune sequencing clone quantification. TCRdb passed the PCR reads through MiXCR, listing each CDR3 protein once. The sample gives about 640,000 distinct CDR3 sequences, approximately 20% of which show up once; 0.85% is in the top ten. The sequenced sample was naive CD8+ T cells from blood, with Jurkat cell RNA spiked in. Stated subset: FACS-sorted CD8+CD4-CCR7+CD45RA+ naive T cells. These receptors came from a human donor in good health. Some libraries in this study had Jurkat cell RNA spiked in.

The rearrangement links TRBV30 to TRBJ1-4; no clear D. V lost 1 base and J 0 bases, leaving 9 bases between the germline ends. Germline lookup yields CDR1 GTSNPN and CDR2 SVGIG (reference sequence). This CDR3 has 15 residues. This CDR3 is CAWSDDSATNEKLFF. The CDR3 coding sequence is TGTGCCTGGAGTGACGACTCAGCAACTAATGAAAAACTGTTTTTT. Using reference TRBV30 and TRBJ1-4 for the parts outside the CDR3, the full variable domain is SQTIHQWPATLVQPVGSPLSLECTVEGTSNPNLYWYRQAAGRGLQLLFYSVGIGQISSEVPQNLSASRPQDRQFILSSKKLLLSDSGFYLCAWSDDSATNEKLFFGSGTQLSVL.

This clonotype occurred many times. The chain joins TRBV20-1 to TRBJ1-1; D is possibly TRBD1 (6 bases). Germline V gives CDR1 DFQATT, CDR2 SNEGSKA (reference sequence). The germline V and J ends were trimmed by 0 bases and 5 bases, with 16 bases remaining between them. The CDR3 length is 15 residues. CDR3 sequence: CSARDRQGLLTEAFF. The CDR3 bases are TGCAGTGCTAGAGATCGTCAGGGGTTGTTGACTGAAGCTTTCTTT.

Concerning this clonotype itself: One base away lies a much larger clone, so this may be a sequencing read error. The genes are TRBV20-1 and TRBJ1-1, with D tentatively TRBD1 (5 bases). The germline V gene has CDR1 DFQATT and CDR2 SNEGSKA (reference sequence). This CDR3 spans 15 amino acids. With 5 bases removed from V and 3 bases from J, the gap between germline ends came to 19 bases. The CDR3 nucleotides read TGCAGTGCTGGAGCTCTGGGGGATAGGTACACTGAAGCTTTCTTT. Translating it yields CSAGALGDRYTEAFF.

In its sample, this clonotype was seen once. Here the CDR3 reads CSAGSGPAADTQYF. The CDR3 nucleotides read TGCAGTGCTGGTTCGGGACCAGCAGCAGATACGCAGTATTTT. This chain uses TRBV20-1 with TRBJ2-3; D possibly matches TRBD1 or TRBD2 (5 bases each). CDR3 length: 14 residues. Trimming left V 5 bases short and J 4 bases short, with 16 bases between. Looked up from germline, CDR1 is DFQATT and CDR2 is SNEGSKA (reference sequence).

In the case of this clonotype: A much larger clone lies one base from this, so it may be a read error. The CDR3 loop reads CASSHGGGSGEQYF. In DNA, the CDR3 is TGTGCCAGCAGCCACGGAGGCGGGAGTGGCGAGCAGTACTTC. The chain joins TRBV11-2 to TRBJ2-7, with 7 bases lining up with TRBD2. This CDR3 spans 14 amino acids. V trimming: 5 bases; J trimming: 6 bases; junction bases outside the gene matches: 10. CDR1 is SGHAT, CDR2 FQNNGV, per germline.

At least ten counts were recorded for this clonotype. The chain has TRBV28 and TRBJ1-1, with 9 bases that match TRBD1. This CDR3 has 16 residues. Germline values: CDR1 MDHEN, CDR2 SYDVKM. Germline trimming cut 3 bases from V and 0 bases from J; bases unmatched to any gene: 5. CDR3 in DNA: TGTGCCAGCAGTTTGGGGACAGGGCACATGAACACTGAAGCTTTCTTT. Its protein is CASSLGTGHMNTEAFF.

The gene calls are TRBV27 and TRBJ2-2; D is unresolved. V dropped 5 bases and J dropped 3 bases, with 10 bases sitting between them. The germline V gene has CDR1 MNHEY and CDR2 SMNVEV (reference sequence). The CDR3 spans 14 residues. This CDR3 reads CASSHGPDTGELFF. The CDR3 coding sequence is TGTGCCAGCAGTCACGGACCTGACACCGGGGAGCTGTTTTTT.

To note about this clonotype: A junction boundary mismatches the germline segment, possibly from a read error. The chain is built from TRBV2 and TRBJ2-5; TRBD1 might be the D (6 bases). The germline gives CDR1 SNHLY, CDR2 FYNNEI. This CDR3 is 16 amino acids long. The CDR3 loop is CAGSEGYRAIEETQYF. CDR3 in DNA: TGTGCCGGCAGTGAAGGGTACAGGGCGATCGAAGAGACCCAGTACTTC.

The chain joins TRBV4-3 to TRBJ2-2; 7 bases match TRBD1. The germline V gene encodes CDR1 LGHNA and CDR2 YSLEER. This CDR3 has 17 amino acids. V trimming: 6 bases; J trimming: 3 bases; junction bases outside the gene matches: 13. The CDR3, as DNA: TGCGCCAGCAGACCTAGATATAACAGGGGACACACCGGGGAGCTGTTTTTT. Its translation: CASRPRYNRGHTGELFF.

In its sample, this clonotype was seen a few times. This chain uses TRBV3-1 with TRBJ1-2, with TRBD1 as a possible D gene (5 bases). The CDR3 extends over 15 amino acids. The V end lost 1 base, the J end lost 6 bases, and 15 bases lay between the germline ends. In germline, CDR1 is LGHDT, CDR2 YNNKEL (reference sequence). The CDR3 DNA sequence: TGTGCCAGCAGCCAAGTATATAGGGGCAAAGATGGCTACACCTTC. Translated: CASSQVYRGKDGYTF.

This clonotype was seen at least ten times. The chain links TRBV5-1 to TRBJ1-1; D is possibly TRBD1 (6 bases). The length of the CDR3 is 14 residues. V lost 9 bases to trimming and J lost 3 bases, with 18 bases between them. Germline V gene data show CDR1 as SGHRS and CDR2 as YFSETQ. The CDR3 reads CATARGPRDTEAFF. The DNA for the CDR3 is TGCGCCACCGCCCGGGGGCCCCGGGACACTGAAGCTTTCTTT.

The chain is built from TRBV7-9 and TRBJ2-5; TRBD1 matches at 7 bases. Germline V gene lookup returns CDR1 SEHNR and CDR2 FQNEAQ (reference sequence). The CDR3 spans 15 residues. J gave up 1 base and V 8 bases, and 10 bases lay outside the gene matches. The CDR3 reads CASGPGTAGQETQYF. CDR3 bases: TGTGCCAGCGGCCCCGGGACAGCTGGCCAAGAGACCCAGTACTTC.

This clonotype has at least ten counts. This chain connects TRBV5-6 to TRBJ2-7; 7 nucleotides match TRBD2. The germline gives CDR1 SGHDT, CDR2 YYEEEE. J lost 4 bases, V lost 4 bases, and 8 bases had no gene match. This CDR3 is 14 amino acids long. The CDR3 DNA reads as TGTGCCAGCAGCCAGACTAGCTCTGCTTACGAGCAGTACTTC. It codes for CASSQTSSAYEQYF.

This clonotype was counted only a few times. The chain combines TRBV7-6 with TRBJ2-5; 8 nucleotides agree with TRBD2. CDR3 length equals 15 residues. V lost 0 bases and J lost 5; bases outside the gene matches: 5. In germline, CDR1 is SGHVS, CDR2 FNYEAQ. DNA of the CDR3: TGTGCCAGCAGCTTAGCGCGGGGGGCTCGGGAGACCCAGTACTTC. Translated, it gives CASSLARGARETQYF.

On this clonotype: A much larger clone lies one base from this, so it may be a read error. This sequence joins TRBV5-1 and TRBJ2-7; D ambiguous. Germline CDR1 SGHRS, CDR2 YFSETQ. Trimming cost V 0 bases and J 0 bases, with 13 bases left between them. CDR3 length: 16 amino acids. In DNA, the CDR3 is TGCGCCAGCAGCTTGGTTGTGGCAATGAGCTCCTACGAGCAGTACTTC. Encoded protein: CASSLVVAMSSYEQYF.

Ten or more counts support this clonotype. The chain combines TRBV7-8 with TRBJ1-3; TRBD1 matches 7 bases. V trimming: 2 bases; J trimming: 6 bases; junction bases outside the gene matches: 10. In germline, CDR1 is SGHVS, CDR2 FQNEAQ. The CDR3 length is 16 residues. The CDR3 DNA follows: TGTGCCAGCAGCTTAACCGGAGACAGGGACGCAAACACCATATATTTT. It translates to CASSLTGDRDANTIYF.

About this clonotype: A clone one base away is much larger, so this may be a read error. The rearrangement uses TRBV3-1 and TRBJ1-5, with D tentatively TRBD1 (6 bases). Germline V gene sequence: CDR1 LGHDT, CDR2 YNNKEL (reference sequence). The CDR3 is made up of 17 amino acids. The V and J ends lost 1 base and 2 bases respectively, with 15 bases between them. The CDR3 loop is CASSQATEGGGNQPQHF. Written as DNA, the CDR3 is TGTGCCAGCAGCCAAGCGACAGAAGGGGGAGGCAATCAGCCCCAGCATTTT. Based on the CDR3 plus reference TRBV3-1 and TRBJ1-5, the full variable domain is DTAVSQTPKYLVTQMGNDKSIKCEQNLGHDTMYWYKQDSKKFLKIMFSYNNKELIINETVPNRFSPKSPDKAHLNLHINSLELGDSAVYFCASSQATEGGGNQPQHFGDGTRLSIL.

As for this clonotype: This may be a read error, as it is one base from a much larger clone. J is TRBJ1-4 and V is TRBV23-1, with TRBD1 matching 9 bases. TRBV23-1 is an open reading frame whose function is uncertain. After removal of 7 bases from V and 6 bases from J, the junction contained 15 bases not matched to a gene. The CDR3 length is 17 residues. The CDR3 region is CASKAQGALLDHEKLFF. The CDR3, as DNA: TGCGCCAGCAAGGCACAGGGGGCATTATTAGATCATGAAAAACTGTTTTTT.

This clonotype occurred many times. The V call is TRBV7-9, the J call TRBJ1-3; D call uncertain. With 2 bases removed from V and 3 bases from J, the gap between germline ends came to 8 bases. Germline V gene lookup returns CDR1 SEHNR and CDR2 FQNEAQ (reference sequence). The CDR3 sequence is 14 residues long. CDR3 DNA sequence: TGTGCCAGCAGCTTAAATGACAATGGAAACACCATATATTTT. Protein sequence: CASSLNDNGNTIYF. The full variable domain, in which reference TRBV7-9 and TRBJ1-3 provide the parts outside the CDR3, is DTGVSQNPRHKITKRGQNVTFRCDPISEHNRLYWYRQTLGQGPEFLTYFQNEAQLEKSRLLSDRFSAERPKGSFSTLEIQRTEQGDSAMYLCASSLNDNGNTIYFGEGSWLTVV.

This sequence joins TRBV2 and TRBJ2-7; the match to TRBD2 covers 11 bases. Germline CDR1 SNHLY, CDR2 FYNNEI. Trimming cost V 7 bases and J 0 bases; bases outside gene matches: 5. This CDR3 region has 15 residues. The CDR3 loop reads CASILAGGLSYEQYF. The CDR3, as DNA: TGTGCCAGCATTCTAGCGGGGGGACTCTCCTACGAGCAGTACTTC.

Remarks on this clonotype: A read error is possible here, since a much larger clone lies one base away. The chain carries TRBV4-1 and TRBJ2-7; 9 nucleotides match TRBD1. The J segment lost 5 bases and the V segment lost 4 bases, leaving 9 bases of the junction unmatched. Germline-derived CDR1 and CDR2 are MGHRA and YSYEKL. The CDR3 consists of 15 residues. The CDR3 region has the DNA TGCGCCAGCAGCCCCTCCGGGACAGGGTTTAACGAGCAGTACTTC. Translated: CASSPSGTGFNEQYF.

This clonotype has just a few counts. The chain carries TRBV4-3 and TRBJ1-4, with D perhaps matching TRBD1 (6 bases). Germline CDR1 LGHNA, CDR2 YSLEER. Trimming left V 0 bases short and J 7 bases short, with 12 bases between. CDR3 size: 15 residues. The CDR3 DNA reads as TGCGCCAGCAGCCAAGAAGACAGGTTTGGTGAAAAACTGTTTTTT. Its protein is CASSQEDRFGEKLFF.

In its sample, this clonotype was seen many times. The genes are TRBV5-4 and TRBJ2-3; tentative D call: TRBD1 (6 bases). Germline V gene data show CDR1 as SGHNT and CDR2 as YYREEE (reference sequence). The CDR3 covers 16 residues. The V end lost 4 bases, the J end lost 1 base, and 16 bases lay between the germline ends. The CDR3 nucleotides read TGTGCCAGCAGCCTCCGACAGGTCTGGGGCACAGATACGCAGTATTTT. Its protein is CASSLRQVWGTDTQYF.

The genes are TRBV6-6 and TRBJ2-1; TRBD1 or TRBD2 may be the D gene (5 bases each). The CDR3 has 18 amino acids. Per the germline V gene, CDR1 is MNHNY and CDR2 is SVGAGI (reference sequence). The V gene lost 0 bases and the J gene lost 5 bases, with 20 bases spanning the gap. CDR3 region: CASSYSIPVEGLDNEQFF. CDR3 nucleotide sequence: TGTGCCAGCAGTTACTCGATCCCGGTTGAGGGGTTAGACAATGAGCAGTTCTTC.

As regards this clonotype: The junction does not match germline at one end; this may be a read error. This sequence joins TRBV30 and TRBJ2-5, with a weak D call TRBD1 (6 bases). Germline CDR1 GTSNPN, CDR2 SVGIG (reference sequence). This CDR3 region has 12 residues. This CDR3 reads CAWSSDRGTQCF. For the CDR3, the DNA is TGTGCCTGGAGTTCGGACAGAGGGACCCAGTGCTTC.

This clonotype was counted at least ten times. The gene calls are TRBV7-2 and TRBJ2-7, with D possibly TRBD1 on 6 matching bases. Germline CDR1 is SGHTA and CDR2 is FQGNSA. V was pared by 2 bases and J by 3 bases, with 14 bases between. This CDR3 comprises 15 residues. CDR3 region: CASSLSTGTFYEQYF. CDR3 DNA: TGTGCCAGCAGCTTAAGTACCGGGACATTCTACGAGCAGTACTTC.

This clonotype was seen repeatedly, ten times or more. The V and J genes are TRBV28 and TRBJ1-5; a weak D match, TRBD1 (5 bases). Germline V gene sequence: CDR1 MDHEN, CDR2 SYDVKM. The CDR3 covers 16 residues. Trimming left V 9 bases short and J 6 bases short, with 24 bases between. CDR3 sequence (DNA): TGTGCCAGTCTAACCCCTCGGGGTGGCGGGGGTCAGCCCCAGCATTTT. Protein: CASLTPRGGGGQPQHF.

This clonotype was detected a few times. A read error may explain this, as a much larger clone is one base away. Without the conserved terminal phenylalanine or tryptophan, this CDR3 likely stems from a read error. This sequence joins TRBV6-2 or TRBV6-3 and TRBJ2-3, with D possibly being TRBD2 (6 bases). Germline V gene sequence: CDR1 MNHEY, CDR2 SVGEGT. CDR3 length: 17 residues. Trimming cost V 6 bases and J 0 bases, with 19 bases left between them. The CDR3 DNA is TGTGCCAGCAGCGCGGAGGAGGGGACTTACAGCACAGATACGCAGTATTCT. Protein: CASSAEEGTYSTDTQYS.

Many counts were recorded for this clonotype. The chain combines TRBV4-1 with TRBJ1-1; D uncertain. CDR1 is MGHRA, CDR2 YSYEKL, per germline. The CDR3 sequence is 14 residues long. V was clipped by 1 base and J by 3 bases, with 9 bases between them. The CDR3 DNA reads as TGCGCCAGCAGCCAAGTAAAGACTGACACTGAAGCTTTCTTT. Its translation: CASSQVKTDTEAFF.

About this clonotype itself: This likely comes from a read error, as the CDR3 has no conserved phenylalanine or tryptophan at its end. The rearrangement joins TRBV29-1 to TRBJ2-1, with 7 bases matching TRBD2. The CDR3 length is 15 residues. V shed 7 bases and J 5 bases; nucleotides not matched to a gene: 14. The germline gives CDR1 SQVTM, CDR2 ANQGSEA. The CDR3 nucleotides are TGCAGCGGACCGGTGGCGGGAGCTGCCCACAATGAGCAGTTCTCC. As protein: CSGPVAGAAHNEQFS.